This passage covers 11 T cell receptor beta chains from one sample sequenced in a study of cytomegalovirus exposure and HLA in healthy donors. 13 Jbeta primers and 60 Vbeta primers were used for the PCR. Here immunoSEQ multiplex PCR was the method, and the copy in TCRdb shows in-frame clones only, minus some. The table lists around 80,000 clones, nearly 80% of them singletons, with roughly 6% in the top ten. Sequenced input: PBMCs. Every receptor here comes from a female donor in good health and CMV-seronegative.

The chain uses TRBV11-2 and TRBJ1-6; 7 bases match TRBD1. Germline lookup yields CDR1 SGHAT and CDR2 FQNNGV. CDR3 length: 15 residues. V lost 4 bases to trimming and J lost 7 bases; unmatched junction nucleotides: 7. CDR3 nucleotides: TGTGCCAGCAGCTCGACAGGGAGTTGGAATTCACCCCTCCACTTT. Amino acids: CASSSTGSWNSPLHF. The full variable domain, its missing parts supplied by reference TRBV11-2 and TRBJ1-6, is EAGVAQSPRYKIIEKRQSVAFWCNPISGHATLYWYQQILGQGPKLLIQFQNNGVVDDSQLPKDRFSAERLKGVDSTLKIQPAKLEDSAVYLCASSSTGSWNSPLHFGNGTRLTVT.

The table lists this clone with a few counts. V usage is TRBV19 and J usage is TRBJ1-1, with D maybe TRBD1 (5 bases). This CDR3 comprises 14 residues. V lost 3 bases to trimming and J lost 1 base, with 9 bases between them. Germline-derived CDR1 and CDR2 are LNHDA and SQIVND (reference sequence). The DNA of the CDR3 is TGTGCCAGTAGTATCCACAGGACGAACACTGAAGCTTTCTTT. It is translated as CASSIHRTNTEAFF.

The chain recombines TRBV18 with TRBJ1-1; TRBD1 aligns across 9 bases. J gave up 1 base and V 1 base, and 1 base lay outside the gene matches. The CDR3 loop spans 15 amino acids. CDR1 is KGHSH, CDR2 LQKENI, per germline. The CDR3 here is CASSPRTGENTEAFF. For the CDR3, the DNA is TGTGCCAGCTCACCACGGACAGGGGAGAACACTGAAGCTTTCTTT. The variable domain in full, completed from reference TRBV18 and TRBJ1-1, reads NAGVMQNPRHLVRRRGQEARLRCSPMKGHSHVYWYRQLPEEGLKFMVYLQKENIIDESGMPKERFSAEFPKEGPSILRIQQVVRGDSAAYFCASSPRTGENTEAFFGQGTRLTVV.

The chain carries TRBV11-1 and TRBJ1-4, with 9 positions matching TRBD1. The germline gives CDR1 SGHAT, CDR2 FQDESV (reference sequence). J was trimmed by 8 bases and V by 5 bases; bases with no gene match: 6. The CDR3 spans 14 residues. The CDR3 nucleotides read TGTGCCAGCAGCCAGGGACAGGGCGCGGAAAAACTGTTTTTT. Translating it yields CASSQGQGAEKLFF.

This clone was seen a handful of times. The chain is built from TRBV5-1 and TRBJ1-3; D perhaps matches TRBD1 (6 bases). With 4 bases removed from V and 0 bases from J, the gap between germline ends came to 14 bases. This CDR3 is built from 16 residues. Germline V gene data show CDR1 as SGHRS and CDR2 as YFSETQ. CDR3 amino acids: CASSRGAGASGNTIYF. The CDR3 DNA follows: TGCGCCAGCAGCCGGGGGGCAGGAGCCTCTGGAAACACCATATATTTT.

The rearrangement joins TRBV10-3 to TRBJ2-1; 7 bases line up with TRBD1. Germline V gene sequence: CDR1 ENHRY, CDR2 SYGVKD. The CDR3 consists of 15 residues. J lost 9 bases, V lost 6 bases, and 14 bases had no gene match. The CDR3: CAIRGLADGDSEQFF. The CDR3 bases are TGTGCCATCAGGGGTCTGGCGGATGGGGACAGTGAGCAGTTCTTC.

This clone has just one count. This rearrangement joins TRBV5-1 to TRBJ2-7; TRBD2 is a possible D gene (7 bases). This CDR3 is built from 15 residues. V was clipped by 0 bases and J by 0 bases, with 10 bases between them. Germline assignment: CDR1 SGHRS and CDR2 YFSETQ. Here the CDR3 reads CASSLVAGASYEQYF. The CDR3 DNA reads TGCGCCAGCAGCTTGGTTGCGGGGGCCTCCTACGAGCAGTACTTC.

V gene TRBV5-1 combines with J gene TRBJ1-1, with 7 bases that match TRBD1. Per the germline V gene, CDR1 is SGHRS and CDR2 is YFSETQ. This CDR3 has 14 residues. V shed 6 bases and J 6 bases; nucleotides not matched to a gene: 11. The CDR3 protein is CASKTGDLVSEAFF. CDR3 coding DNA: TGCGCCAGCAAAACAGGGGACTTAGTGTCTGAAGCTTTCTTT.

Regarding this clone: An end of the junction differs from the germline gene, which may be a read error. The same CDR3 is also encoded by other DNA sequences in this sample. The CDR3 nucleotides are TGCAGCGTTCAGGGACAGGTAGATTCCCCCCTCCACTTT. Translated: CSVQGQVDSPLHF. The genes are TRBV29-1 and TRBJ1-6; 8 bases align to TRBD1. Germline CDR1 SQVTM, CDR2 ANQGSEA. This CDR3 region has 13 residues.

J is TRBJ1-4 and V is TRBV5-1; possibly TRBD1 for D (6 bases). This CDR3 region has 15 residues. The germline V gene encodes CDR1 SGHRS and CDR2 YFSETQ. V lost 0 bases and J lost 8, with 14 bases in between. The CDR3 bases are TGCGCCAGCAGCTTGGGGGGGCAAGGTTGGGAAAAACTGTTTTTT. Its translation: CASSLGGQGWEKLFF.

As to this clone: Other DNA sequences in this specimen translate into the identical CDR3. V and J are TRBV6-5 and TRBJ2-7, with D possibly matching TRBD2 (5 bases). V lost 9 bases and J lost 0, with 12 bases in between. Germline loops: CDR1 MNHEY, CDR2 SVGAGI. This CDR3 spans 13 amino acids. CDR3 sequence reads: CASRGQLSYEQYF. The CDR3 region has the DNA TGTGCCAGTAGAGGGCAGCTCTCCTACGAGCAGTACTTC.